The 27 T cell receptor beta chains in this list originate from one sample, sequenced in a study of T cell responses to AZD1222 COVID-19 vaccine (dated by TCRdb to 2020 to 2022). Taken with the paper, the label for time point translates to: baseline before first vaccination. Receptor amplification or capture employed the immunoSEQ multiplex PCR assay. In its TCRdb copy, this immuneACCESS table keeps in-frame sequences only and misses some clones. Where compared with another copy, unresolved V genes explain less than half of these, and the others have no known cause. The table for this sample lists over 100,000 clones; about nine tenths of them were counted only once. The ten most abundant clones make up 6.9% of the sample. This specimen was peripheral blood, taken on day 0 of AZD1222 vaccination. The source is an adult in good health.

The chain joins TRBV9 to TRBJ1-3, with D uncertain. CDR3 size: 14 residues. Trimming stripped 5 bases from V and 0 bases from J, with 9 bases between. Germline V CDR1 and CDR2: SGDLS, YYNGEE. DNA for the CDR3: TGTGCCAGCAGTGGAGTAAGCTCTGGAAACACCATATATTTT. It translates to CASSGVSSGNTIYF.

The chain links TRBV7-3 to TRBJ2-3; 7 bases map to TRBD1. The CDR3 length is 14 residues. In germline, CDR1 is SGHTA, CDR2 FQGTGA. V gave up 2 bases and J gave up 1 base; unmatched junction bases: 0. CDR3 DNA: TGTGCCAGCAGCTTACAGGGGGGCACAGATACGCAGTATTTT. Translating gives CASSLQGGTDTQYF.

As DNA, the CDR3 is TGTGCCATCAGTGGGACAGGGTTTGGCGAGCAGTACTTC. It codes for CAISGTGFGEQYF. The chain has TRBV10-3 and TRBJ2-7, with 8 positions matching TRBD1. The CDR3 contains 13 residues. Germline trimming cut 4 bases from V and 6 bases from J; bases unmatched to any gene: 5. Germline V gene data show CDR1 as ENHRY and CDR2 as SYGVKD.

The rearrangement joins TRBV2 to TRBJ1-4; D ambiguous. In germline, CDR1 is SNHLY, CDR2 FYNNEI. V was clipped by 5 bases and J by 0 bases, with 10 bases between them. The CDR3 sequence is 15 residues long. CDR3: CASSLFSSTNEKLFF. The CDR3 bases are TGTGCCAGCAGTCTGTTCAGCTCAACTAATGAAAAACTGTTTTTT.

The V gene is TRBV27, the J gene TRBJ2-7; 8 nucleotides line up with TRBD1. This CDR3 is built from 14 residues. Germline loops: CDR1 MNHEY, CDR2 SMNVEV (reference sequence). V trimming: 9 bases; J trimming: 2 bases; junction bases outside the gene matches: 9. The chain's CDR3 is CASRTWGQAYEQYF. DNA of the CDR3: TGTGCCAGTCGCACCTGGGGACAGGCCTACGAGCAGTACTTC.

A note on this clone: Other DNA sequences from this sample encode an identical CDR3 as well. The CDR3 here is CASSPQGSNQPQHF. DNA for the CDR3: TGTGCCAGCTCACCACAGGGAAGCAATCAGCCCCAGCATTTT. The chain is built from TRBV18 and TRBJ1-5; D remains ambiguous. Germline lookup yields CDR1 KGHSH and CDR2 LQKENI. The CDR3 runs to 14 residues. The V gene lost 1 base and the J gene lost 1 base, with 5 bases spanning the gap.

DNA for the CDR3: TGTGCCAGCAGTTTTACAGGGAACACTGAAGCTTTCTTT. Amino acid sequence: CASSFTGNTEAFF. The chain recombines TRBV6-5 with TRBJ1-1; weak D call: TRBD1 (5 bases). V was trimmed by 4 bases and J by 1 base, leaving 7 bases between them. From germline, CDR1 is MNHEY and CDR2 SVGAGI. CDR3 size: 13 residues.

The CDR3 reads CSSEVAGTQYF. The CDR3 coding sequence is TGCAGCTCTGAAGTAGCGGGGACGCAGTACTTC. The rearrangement links TRBV29-1 to TRBJ2-7; 8 bases map to TRBD2. The germline gives CDR1 SQVTM, CDR2 ANQGSEA. The CDR3 totals 11 residues. The V and J ends lost 8 bases and 9 bases, in that order; junction bases with no gene match: 9.

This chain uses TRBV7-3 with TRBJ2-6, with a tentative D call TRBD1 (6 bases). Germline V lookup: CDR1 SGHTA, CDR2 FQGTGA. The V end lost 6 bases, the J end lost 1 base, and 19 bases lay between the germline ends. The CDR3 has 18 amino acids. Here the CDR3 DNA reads TGTGCCAGCAGTAAAAAGCTCCCAGGGGAGTCTGGGGCCAACGTCCTGACTTTC. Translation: CASSKKLPGESGANVLTF.

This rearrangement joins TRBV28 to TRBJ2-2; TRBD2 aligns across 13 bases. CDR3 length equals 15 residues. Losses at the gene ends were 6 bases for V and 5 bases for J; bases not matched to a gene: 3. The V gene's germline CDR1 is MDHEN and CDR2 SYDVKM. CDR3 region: CASRSGLAGTGELFF. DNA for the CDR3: TGTGCCAGCAGATCGGGACTAGCGGGGACCGGGGAGCTGTTTTTT.

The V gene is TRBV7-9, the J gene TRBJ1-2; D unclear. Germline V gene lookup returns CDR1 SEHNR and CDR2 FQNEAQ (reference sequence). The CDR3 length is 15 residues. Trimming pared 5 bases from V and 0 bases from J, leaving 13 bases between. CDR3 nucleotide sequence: TGTGCCAGCAGCCGACCTGCCGGGGCTAACTATGGCTACACCTTC. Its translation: CASSRPAGANYGYTF. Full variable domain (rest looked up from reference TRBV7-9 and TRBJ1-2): DTGVSQNPRHKITKRGQNVTFRCDPISEHNRLYWYRQTLGQGPEFLTYFQNEAQLEKSRLLSDRFSAERPKGSFSTLEIQRTEQGDSAMYLCASSRPAGANYGYTFGSGTRLTVV.

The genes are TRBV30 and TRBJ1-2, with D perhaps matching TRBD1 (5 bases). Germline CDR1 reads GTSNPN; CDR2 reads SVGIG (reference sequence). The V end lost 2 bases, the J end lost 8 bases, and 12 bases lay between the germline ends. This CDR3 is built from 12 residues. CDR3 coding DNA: TGTGCCTGGAGTCTAGGGGTGTTGGGCTACACCTTC. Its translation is CAWSLGVLGYTF.

CDR3 sequence (DNA): TGTGCCAGCAGCACTGGACAGCCGGGTAGCAATCAGCCCCAGCATTTT. Translation: CASSTGQPGSNQPQHF. This chain uses TRBV21-1 with TRBJ1-5; TRBD1, the D gene given by the table, was not confirmed from the DNA. TRBV21-1 is a pseudogene locus. The CDR3 runs 16 residues.

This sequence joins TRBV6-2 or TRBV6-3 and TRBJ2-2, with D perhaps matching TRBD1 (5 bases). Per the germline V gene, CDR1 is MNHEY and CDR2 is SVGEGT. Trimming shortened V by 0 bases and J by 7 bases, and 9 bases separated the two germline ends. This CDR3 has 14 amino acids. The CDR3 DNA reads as TGTGCCAGCAGTTACTCGGGGCAGTACGGGGAGCTGTTTTTT. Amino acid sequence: CASSYSGQYGELFF.

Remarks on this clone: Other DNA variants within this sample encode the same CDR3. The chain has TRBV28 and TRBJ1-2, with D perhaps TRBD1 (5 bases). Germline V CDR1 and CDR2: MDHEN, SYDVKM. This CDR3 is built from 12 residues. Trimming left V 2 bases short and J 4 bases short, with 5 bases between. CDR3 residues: CASSLGGYGYTF. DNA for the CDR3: TGTGCCAGCAGTTTAGGGGGCTATGGCTACACCTTC.

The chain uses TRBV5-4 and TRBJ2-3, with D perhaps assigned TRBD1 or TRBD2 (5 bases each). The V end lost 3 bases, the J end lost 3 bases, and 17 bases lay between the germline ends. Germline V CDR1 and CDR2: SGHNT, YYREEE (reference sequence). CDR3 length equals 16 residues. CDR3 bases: TGTGCCAGCAGCTGGGACGGACTGGCCTCAACAGATACGCAGTATTTT. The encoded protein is CASSWDGLASTDTQYF.

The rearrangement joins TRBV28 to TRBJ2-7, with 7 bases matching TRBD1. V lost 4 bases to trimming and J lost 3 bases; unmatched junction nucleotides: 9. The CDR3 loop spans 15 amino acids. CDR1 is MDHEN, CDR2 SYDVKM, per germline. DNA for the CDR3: TGTGCCAGCAGTTCACCGGGGACAGTGAGCTACGAGCAGTACTTC. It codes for CASSSPGTVSYEQYF.

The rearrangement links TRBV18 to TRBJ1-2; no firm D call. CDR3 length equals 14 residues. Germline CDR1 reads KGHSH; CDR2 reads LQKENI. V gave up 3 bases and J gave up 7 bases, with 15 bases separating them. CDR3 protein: CASSPPLRTGGYTF. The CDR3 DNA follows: TGTGCCAGCTCACCCCCTTTACGGACGGGTGGCTACACCTTC.

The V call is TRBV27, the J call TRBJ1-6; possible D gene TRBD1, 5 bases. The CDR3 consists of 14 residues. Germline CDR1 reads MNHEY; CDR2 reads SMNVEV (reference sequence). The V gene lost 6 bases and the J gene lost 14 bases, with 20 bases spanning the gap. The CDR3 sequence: CASRGSGYLGALHF. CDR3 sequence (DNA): TGTGCCAGCAGGGGGTCGGGCTATCTAGGGGCCCTCCACTTT.

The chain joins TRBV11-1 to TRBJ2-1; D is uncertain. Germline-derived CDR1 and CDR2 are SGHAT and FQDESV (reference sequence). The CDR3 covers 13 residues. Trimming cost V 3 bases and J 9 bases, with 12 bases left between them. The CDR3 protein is CASSLGLAGEQFF. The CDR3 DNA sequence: TGTGCCAGCAGCTTGGGGTTAGCAGGTGAGCAGTTCTTC.

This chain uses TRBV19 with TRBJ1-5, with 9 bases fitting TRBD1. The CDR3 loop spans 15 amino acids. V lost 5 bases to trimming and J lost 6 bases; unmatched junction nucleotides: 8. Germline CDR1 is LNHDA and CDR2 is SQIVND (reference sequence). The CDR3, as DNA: TGTGCCAGTAGTGAAAGGGGACAGGGTGGTCAGCCCCAGCATTTT. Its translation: CASSERGQGGQPQHF.

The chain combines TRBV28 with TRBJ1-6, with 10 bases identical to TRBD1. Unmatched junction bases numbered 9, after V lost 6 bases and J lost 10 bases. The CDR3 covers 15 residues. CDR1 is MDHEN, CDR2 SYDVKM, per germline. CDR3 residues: CASRPRQGARSPLHF. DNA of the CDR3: TGTGCCAGCAGACCACGACAGGGGGCGCGATCACCCCTCCACTTT.

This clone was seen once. In nucleotides, the CDR3 is TGTGCCAGCAGCTTACAGGATAACTATGGCTACACCTTC. Translating it yields CASSLQDNYGYTF. V is TRBV13 and J is TRBJ1-2; D not resolved. V lost 2 bases to trimming and J lost 1 base, with 5 bases between them. Germline values: CDR1 PRHDT, CDR2 FYEKMQ (reference sequence). This CDR3 has 13 amino acids. Full variable domain (missing parts from reference TRBV13 and TRBJ1-2): AAGVIQSPRHLIKEKRETATLKCYPIPRHDTVYWYQQGPGQDPQFLISFYEKMQSDKGSIPDRFSAQQFSDYHSELNMSSLELGDSALYFCASSLQDNYGYTFGSGTRLTVV.

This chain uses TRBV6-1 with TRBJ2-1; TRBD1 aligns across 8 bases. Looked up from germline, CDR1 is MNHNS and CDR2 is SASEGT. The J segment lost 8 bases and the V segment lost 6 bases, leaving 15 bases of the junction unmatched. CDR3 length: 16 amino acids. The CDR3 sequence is CASSENDRGLFYEQFF. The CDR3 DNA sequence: TGTGCCAGCAGCGAAAATGACAGGGGCCTCTTCTATGAGCAGTTCTTC.

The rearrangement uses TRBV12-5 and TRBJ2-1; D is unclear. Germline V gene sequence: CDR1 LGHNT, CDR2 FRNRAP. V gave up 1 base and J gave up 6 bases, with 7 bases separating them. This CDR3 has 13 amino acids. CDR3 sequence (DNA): TGTGCTAGTGGTTTGGCAGTTGGCAATGAGCAGTTCTTC. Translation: CASGLAVGNEQFF.

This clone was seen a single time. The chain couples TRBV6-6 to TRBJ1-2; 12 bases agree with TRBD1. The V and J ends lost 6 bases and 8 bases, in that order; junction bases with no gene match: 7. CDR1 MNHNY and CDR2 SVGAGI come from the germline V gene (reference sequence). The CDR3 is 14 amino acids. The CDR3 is CASRPGQGARGYTF. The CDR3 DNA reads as TGTGCCAGCAGGCCGGGACAGGGGGCGCGAGGCTACACCTTC.

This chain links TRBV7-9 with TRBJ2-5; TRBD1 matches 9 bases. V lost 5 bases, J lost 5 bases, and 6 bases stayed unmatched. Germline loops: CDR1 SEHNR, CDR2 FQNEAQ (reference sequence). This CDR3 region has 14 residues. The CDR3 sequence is CASSQTGGGETQYF. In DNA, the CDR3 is TGTGCCAGCAGCCAAACAGGGGGCGGTGAGACCCAGTACTTC.